A single T cell receptor (beta chain) is shown here with its context. Antigen unknown. The CDR3 loop spans 13 amino acids. Trimming stripped 7 bases from V and 5 bases from J, with 14 bases between. TCRdb processed the 5' RACE reads anew with MiXCR; each CDR3 protein has one entry. The repertoire has approximately 260,000 distinct CDR3 sequences, 15% to 20% of them found once; the top ten carry under 25%. The source of the sample is a study of T-cell memory formation after mild COVID-19. Study as a whole: Each donor largely had its own TCR clusters. General study results and limits: Among CD4+ contracting clones, most were CM and EM, and CD8+ ones EMRA. The pre-infection memory compartment contained some responding clones, suggesting cross-reactive memory joined.

The sample consisted of PBMCs or a T cell subset sorted from them (not recorded which). The chain employs TRBV12-3 or TRBV12-4 and TRBJ1-2, with TRBD1 as a possible D gene (5 bases). The clonotype was recovered from a man aged 18 to 35 who had mild COVID-19 (a few samples of this study predate the infection). Cell type and time point are not known. The CDR3 coding sequence is TGTGCCAGCACTGCCGGGACGGATTATGGCTACACCTTC. Translating gives CASTAGTDYGYTF.